These 30 T cell receptor beta chains originate from one sample sequenced in a study of T cell repertoires in cytomegalovirus infection. MiXCR, run by TCRdb on the reads, gives a single entry per CDR3 protein. The sample lists some 300,000 distinct CDR3 sequences; roughly 15% were seen once. The sequenced sample consisted of PBMCs. Source of these receptors: a human donor in good health (CMV status not recorded). Some clones in this sample may be carry-over from other donors' samples.

This chain links TRBV9 with TRBJ1-2; 8 nucleotides match TRBD1. Germline CDR1 and CDR2: SGDLS and YYNGEE. The CDR3 runs to 16 residues. J lost 2 bases, V lost 0 bases, and 6 bases had no gene match. CDR3 protein: CASSVGQDRVNYGYTF. CDR3 bases: TGTGCCAGCAGCGTAGGGCAGGACAGGGTCAACTATGGCTACACCTTC.

The chain employs TRBV4-3 and TRBJ2-7; D gene ambiguous. The V and J ends lost 4 bases and 6 bases respectively, with 16 bases between them. The length of the CDR3 is 14 residues. Germline values: CDR1 LGHNA, CDR2 YSLEER. The CDR3 spells CASSLRARDSEQYF. CDR3 nucleotide sequence: TGCGCCAGCAGCCTCCGGGCCAGAGACTCCGAGCAGTACTTC.

This clonotype was recorded at least ten times. The chain joins TRBV11-2 to TRBJ2-1; 7 bases align to TRBD1. Germline assignment: CDR1 SGHAT and CDR2 FQNNGV. Trimming cost V 5 bases and J 5 bases; bases outside gene matches: 6. The CDR3 spans 14 residues. The DNA for the CDR3 is TGTGCCAGCAGCCGCCGGGACAGAAACAATGAGCAGTTCTTC. This translates into CASSRRDRNNEQFF.

In its sample, this clonotype was seen many times. The V gene is TRBV12-3 or TRBV12-4, the J gene TRBJ1-5, with D possibly TRBD1 on 5 matching bases. CDR3 length equals 15 residues. V lost 6 bases and J 0 bases, leaving 12 bases between the germline ends. The CDR3 coding sequence is TGTGCCAGCAGCTCAGGGCCTTATAGCAATCAGCCCCAGCATTTT. It specifies CASSSGPYSNQPQHF.

The chain uses TRBV28 and TRBJ1-5; the match to TRBD1 covers 8 bases. The CDR3 is 14 residues long. J lost 7 bases, V lost 3 bases, and 5 bases had no gene match. Germline CDR1 and CDR2: MDHEN and SYDVKM. CDR3 in amino acids: CASSLQDREQPQHF. In DNA form, the CDR3 reads TGTGCCAGCAGTTTGCAGGACAGGGAGCAGCCCCAGCATTTT. Combining the CDR3 with reference TRBV28 and TRBJ1-5 gives the whole variable domain DVKVTQSSRYLVKRTGEKVFLECVQDMDHENMFWYRQDPGLGLRLIYFSYDVKMKEKGDIPEGYSVSREKKERFSLILESASTNQTSMYLCASSLQDREQPQHFGDGTRLSIL.

This clonotype has just a few counts. V usage is TRBV20-1 and J usage is TRBJ2-5, with TRBD2 matching 12 bases. After removal of 5 bases from V and 4 bases from J, the junction contained 5 bases not matched to a gene. The V gene's germline CDR1 is DFQATT and CDR2 SNEGSKA (reference sequence). This CDR3 spans 14 amino acids. CDR3 sequence reads: CSAPMTSGGETQYF. In DNA form, the CDR3 reads TGCAGTGCTCCAATGACTAGCGGGGGAGAGACCCAGTACTTC.

This clonotype was observed a few times. The V gene is TRBV12-3 or TRBV12-4, the J gene TRBJ1-1; 7 nucleotides line up with TRBD1. Germline trimming cut 8 bases from V and 5 bases from J; bases unmatched to any gene: 11. There are 14 residues in the CDR3. The CDR3 is CASVKRQGYTEAFF. The DNA for the CDR3 is TGTGCCAGCGTAAAACGACAGGGATATACTGAAGCTTTCTTT.

This clonotype occurred many times. V is TRBV7-2 and J is TRBJ2-7; D perhaps matches TRBD1 (6 bases). CDR1 SGHTA and CDR2 FQGNSA come from the germline V gene. The length of the CDR3 is 14 residues. Trimming cost V 4 bases and J 5 bases, with 15 bases left between them. For the CDR3, the DNA is TGTGCCAGCAGCTCAACGGGACATAACCACGAGCAGTACTTC. Amino acid sequence: CASSSTGHNHEQYF. The full variable domain, its missing parts supplied by reference TRBV7-2 and TRBJ2-7, is GAGVSQSPSNKVTEKGKDVELRCDPISGHTALYWYRQSLGQGLEFLIYFQGNSAPDKSGLPSDRFSAERTGGSVSTLTIQRTQQEDSAVYLCASSSTGHNHEQYFGPGTRLTVT.

This clonotype was picked up one time. The CDR3 spells CASVPDRTGSPLHF. Written as DNA, the CDR3 is TGTGCTAGTGTTCCCGATAGGACGGGTTCACCCCTCCACTTT. The chain uses TRBV12-5 and TRBJ1-6; D remains unclear. The germline gives CDR1 LGHNT, CDR2 FRNRAP. Trimming removed 7 bases at V and 9 bases at J, with 16 bases between. CDR3 size: 14 residues.

This clonotype was seen at least ten times. This chain uses TRBV6-5 with TRBJ2-7; D remains ambiguous. With 2 bases removed from V and 3 bases from J, the gap between germline ends came to 8 bases. Germline V lookup: CDR1 MNHEY, CDR2 SVGAGI. This CDR3 region has 13 residues. Here the CDR3 DNA reads TGTGCCAGCAGTTACGACACCAACTACGAGCAGTACTTC. This gives the protein CASSYDTNYEQYF.

This clonotype was counted only a few times. V is TRBV28 and J is TRBJ2-7; 12 positions match TRBD2. Germline lookup yields CDR1 MDHEN and CDR2 SYDVKM. V gave up 5 bases and J gave up 0 bases; unmatched junction bases: 5. The CDR3 covers 16 residues. CDR3 residues: CASSMTSGGLSYEQYF. CDR3 DNA sequence: TGTGCCAGCAGTATGACTAGCGGGGGCCTCTCCTACGAGCAGTACTTC.

This clonotype was observed many times. The V and J genes are TRBV12-3 or TRBV12-4 and TRBJ2-5; 8 positions match TRBD2. Trimming at V came to 8 bases and at J to 2 bases, leaving 4 bases not matched to a gene. CDR3 length: 13 residues. The CDR3 nucleotides are TGTGCCAGCCCGCGGGGGGAGCAAGAGACCCAGTACTTC. It yields the protein CASPRGEQETQYF.

In this sample, this clonotype turned up a few times. This chain links TRBV20-1 with TRBJ1-1; 9 bases are a match to TRBD1. In germline, CDR1 is DFQATT, CDR2 SNEGSKA (reference sequence). V was pared by 2 bases and J by 5 bases, with 6 bases of the junction left unmatched. This CDR3 is built from 14 residues. In DNA, the CDR3 is TGCAGTGCTAGACTCCGGGACAGGGTGACTGAAGCTTTCTTT. Its translation: CSARLRDRVTEAFF.

V is TRBV5-1 and J is TRBJ1-4; 7 bases are shared with TRBD1. This CDR3 comprises 16 residues. J was trimmed by 4 bases and V by 5 bases; bases with no gene match: 11. The germline gives CDR1 SGHRS, CDR2 YFSETQ. The CDR3 sequence is CASSLSPGQINEKLFF. In DNA, the CDR3 is TGCGCCAGCAGTTTATCTCCGGGACAGATTAATGAAAAACTGTTTTTT.

This chain uses TRBV18 with TRBJ2-1; D is unclear. The CDR3 contains 14 residues. Trimming left V 6 bases short and J 5 bases short, with 14 bases between. Germline V gives CDR1 KGHSH, CDR2 LQKENI. The CDR3 region is CASSPGWVNNEQFF. CDR3 bases: TGTGCCAGCTCTCCCGGTTGGGTCAACAATGAGCAGTTCTTC. Combining the CDR3 with reference TRBV18 and TRBJ2-1 gives the whole variable domain NAGVMQNPRHLVRRRGQEARLRCSPMKGHSHVYWYRQLPEEGLKFMVYLQKENIIDESGMPKERFSAEFPKEGPSILRIQQVVRGDSAAYFCASSPGWVNNEQFFGPGTRLTVL.

Concerning this clonotype: Lacking the conserved final phenylalanine or tryptophan, this CDR3 likely reflects a read error. The chain links TRBV20-1 to TRBJ1-1; the D is unclear. This CDR3 is 17 amino acids long. Looked up from germline, CDR1 is DFQATT and CDR2 is SNEGSKA (reference sequence). V was clipped by 0 bases and J by 0 bases, with 17 bases between them. The CDR3 bases are TGCAGTGCTAGAGATTTATCAGAGATAAAAATGAACACTGAAGCTTTCCTT. This translates into CSARDLSEIKMNTEAFL.

This clonotype occurred a few times. This chain uses TRBV19 with TRBJ2-2; 11 bases are shared with TRBD1. The V segment lost 7 bases and the J segment 4 bases; nucleotides outside the gene matches: 8. The CDR3 sequence is 16 residues long. From germline, CDR1 is LNHDA and CDR2 SQIVND (reference sequence). The CDR3 region is CASTDRGRVGTGELFF. DNA for the CDR3: TGTGCCAGTACGGACAGGGGGCGCGTGGGCACCGGGGAGCTGTTTTTT.

The chain employs TRBV6-1 and TRBJ1-1; D is unresolved. Looked up from germline, CDR1 is MNHNS and CDR2 is SASEGT. V was trimmed by 11 bases and J by 1 base, leaving 14 bases between them. CDR3 size: 13 residues. The CDR3 sequence is CAVLWASNTEAFF. The CDR3 bases are TGTGCCGTGCTCTGGGCCTCGAACACTGAAGCTTTCTTT.

This clonotype appeared many times. V and J are TRBV28 and TRBJ1-6; D perhaps matches TRBD1 (6 bases). Between the trimmed V and J ends, which lost 11 bases and 10 bases, there was a span of 18 bases. The CDR3 covers 13 residues. CDR1 is MDHEN, CDR2 SYDVKM, per germline. The CDR3 nucleotides are TGTGCCGGAAAAACAGGGTTCGGATCACCCCTCCACTTT. This codes for CAGKTGFGSPLHF.

This clonotype has a count of ten or more. The gene calls are TRBV7-2 and TRBJ2-1; TRBD2 aligns across 11 bases. The length of the CDR3 is 17 residues. V gave up 1 base and J gave up 0 bases; unmatched junction bases: 2. Germline CDR1 is SGHTA and CDR2 is FQGNSA. CDR3 bases: TGTGCCAGCAGCTTAGTCCTAGCGGGGGGCTCCTACAATGAGCAGTTCTTC. Protein: CASSLVLAGGSYNEQFF. The full variable domain, rest sourced from reference TRBV7-2 and TRBJ2-1, is GAGVSQSPSNKVTEKGKDVELRCDPISGHTALYWYRQSLGQGLEFLIYFQGNSAPDKSGLPSDRFSAERTGGSVSTLTIQRTQQEDSAVYLCASSLVLAGGSYNEQFFGPGTRLTVL.

This clonotype has at least ten counts. This sequence joins TRBV7-2 and TRBJ1-1; D unclear. The CDR3 has 14 amino acids. Germline V gene lookup returns CDR1 SGHTA and CDR2 FQGNSA. V lost 5 bases and J lost 5, with 15 bases in between. The CDR3 is CASSIRSRRTEAFF. CDR3 nucleotide sequence: TGTGCCAGCAGCATCCGAAGTCGGAGGACTGAAGCTTTCTTT.

This chain connects TRBV20-1 to TRBJ2-3; 9 nucleotides line up with TRBD2. Germline V CDR1 and CDR2: DFQATT, SNEGSKA (reference sequence). This CDR3 spans 14 amino acids. Trimming at V came to 5 bases and at J to 2 bases, leaving 5 bases not matched to a gene. The CDR3 nucleotides are TGCAGTGCTGAAAGCGGGGGGAACACAGATACGCAGTATTTT. It encodes CSAESGGNTDTQYF.

Only a few counts were recorded for this clonotype. The rearrangement joins TRBV12-3 or TRBV12-4 to TRBJ2-5; D might be TRBD2 (6 bases). The germline V and J ends were trimmed by 2 bases and 4 bases, with 14 bases remaining between them. The CDR3 extends over 15 amino acids. CDR3 in amino acids: CASSLNGDGGETQYF. CDR3 coding DNA: TGTGCCAGCAGTTTAAACGGGGACGGGGGAGAGACCCAGTACTTC.

This clonotype was counted many times. The chain recombines TRBV11-2 with TRBJ2-1; D is undetermined. In germline, CDR1 is SGHAT, CDR2 FQNNGV. The CDR3 totals 15 residues. Trimming shortened V by 0 bases and J by 4 bases, and 10 bases separated the two germline ends. Here the CDR3 reads CASSLEANPYNEQFF. The DNA of the CDR3 is TGTGCCAGCAGCTTAGAGGCTAATCCATACAATGAGCAGTTCTTC.

This clonotype was recorded a few times. V usage is TRBV12-5 and J usage is TRBJ2-1; D might be TRBD1 (6 bases). The length of the CDR3 is 14 residues. Germline V gene lookup returns CDR1 LGHNT and CDR2 FRNRAP. Trimming stripped 1 base from V and 7 bases from J, with 11 bases between. The CDR3 DNA is TGTGCTAGTGGTTTGGGGGACATGGGGAATGAGCAGTTCTTC. Translated: CASGLGDMGNEQFF.

The rearrangement uses TRBV20-1 and TRBJ2-5, with 8 bases lining up with TRBD1. The V gene's germline CDR1 is DFQATT and CDR2 SNEGSKA (reference sequence). V dropped 5 bases and J dropped 5; count of bases not matched to a gene: 13. The CDR3 has 15 amino acids. CDR3 residues: CSAEEAGGAGETQYF. The DNA for the CDR3 is TGCAGTGCTGAGGAGGCAGGGGGCGCGGGGGAGACCCAGTACTTC.

At least ten counts were recorded for this clonotype. The chain employs TRBV7-2 and TRBJ2-5; 15 positions agree with TRBD2. The germline V gene encodes CDR1 SGHTA and CDR2 FQGNSA. With 5 bases clipped from V and 3 bases from J, the junction kept 7 bases outside the gene matches. The CDR3 contains 17 residues. For the CDR3, the DNA is TGTGCCAGCAGCCCCCCAGGACTAGCGGGGGGGAAAGAGACCCAGTACTTC. It yields the protein CASSPPGLAGGKETQYF.

This clonotype was picked up a small number of times. The V and J genes are TRBV20-1 and TRBJ1-1; D call uncertain. The V end lost 3 bases, the J end lost 0 bases, and 11 bases lay between the germline ends. CDR1 is DFQATT and CDR2 is SNEGSKA in the germline V gene (reference sequence). The CDR3 has 14 amino acids. The CDR3 here is CSARRRVMNTEAFF. The CDR3 DNA sequence: TGCAGTGCTAGGCGAAGGGTTATGAACACTGAAGCTTTCTTT.

This clonotype was seen many times. The CDR3 bases are TGTGCCAGCAGCTTAGGTCAACAGGGACAGGGTGAGCAGTTCTTC. Protein: CASSLGQQGQGEQFF. The J gene is TRBJ2-1, the V gene TRBV7-2; 9 bases align to TRBD1. CDR1 SGHTA and CDR2 FQGNSA come from the germline V gene. Trimming at V came to 1 base and at J to 9 bases, leaving 7 bases not matched to a gene. The CDR3 has 15 residues.

The chain has TRBV7-4 and TRBJ2-1; 12 bases align to TRBD1. This CDR3 contains 18 residues. With V trimmed by 2 bases and J by 6 bases, 11 bases remained unmatched. Germline loops: CDR1 SGHVT, CDR2 SQSDAQ. CDR3 region: CASSLSRKGQGAVNEQFF. The CDR3, as DNA: TGTGCCAGCAGCTTATCCCGTAAGGGACAGGGGGCGGTCAATGAGCAGTTCTTC.